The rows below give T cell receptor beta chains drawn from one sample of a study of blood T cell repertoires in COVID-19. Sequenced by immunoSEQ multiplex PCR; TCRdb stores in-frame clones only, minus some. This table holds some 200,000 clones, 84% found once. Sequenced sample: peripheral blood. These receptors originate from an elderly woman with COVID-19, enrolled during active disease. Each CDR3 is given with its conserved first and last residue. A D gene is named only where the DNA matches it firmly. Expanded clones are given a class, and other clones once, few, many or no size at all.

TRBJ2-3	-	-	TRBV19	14	CASSPLEGTDTQYF	TGTGCCAGTAGCCCTTTAGAGGGCACAGATACGCAGTATTTT
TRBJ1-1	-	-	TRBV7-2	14	CASSLVRGDTEAFF	TGTGCCAGCAGCTTAGTCCGAGGAGACACTGAAGCTTTCTTT
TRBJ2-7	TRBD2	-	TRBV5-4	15	CASSLGRGSSYEQYF	TGTGCCAGCAGCCTGGGGAGGGGAAGCTCCTACGAGCAGTACTTC
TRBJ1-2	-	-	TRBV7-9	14	CASSSLTGSMGYTF	TGTGCCAGCAGCTCATTGACAGGCTCTATGGGCTACACCTTC
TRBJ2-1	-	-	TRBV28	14	CATIGGADNNEQFF	TGTGCCACTATAGGGGGGGCAGATAACAATGAGCAGTTCTTC
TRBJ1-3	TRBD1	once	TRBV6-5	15	CASSADRVSGNTIYF	TGTGCCAGCAGCGCGGACAGGGTGTCTGGAAACACCATATATTTT
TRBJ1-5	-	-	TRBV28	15	CASSLTGRGDQPQHF	TGTGCCAGCAGTTTAACGGGCAGGGGAGATCAGCCCCAGCATTTT
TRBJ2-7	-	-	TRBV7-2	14	CASSHGQISYEQYF	TGTGCCAGCAGTCATGGACAGATCTCCTACGAGCAGTACTTC
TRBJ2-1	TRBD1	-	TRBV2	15	CASKGRDGQGDEQFF	TGTGCCAGCAAGGGTAGGGACGGACAGGGCGATGAGCAGTTCTTC
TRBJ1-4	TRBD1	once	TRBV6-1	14	CASSHQGVGEKLFF	TGTGCCAGCAGCCATCAGGGGGTAGGCGAAAAACTGTTTTTT
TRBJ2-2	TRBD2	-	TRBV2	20	CASSLLSGGVNIKGTGELFF	TGTGCCAGCAGTCTCCTCAGCGGGGGGGTTAATATCAAGGGCACCGGGGAGCTGTTTTTT
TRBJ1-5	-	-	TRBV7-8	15	CASSRGDYSNQPQHF	TGTGCCAGCAGTAGGGGGGACTATAGCAATCAGCCCCAGCATTTT
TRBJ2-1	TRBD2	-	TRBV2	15	CASSFSGGSYNEQFF	TGTGCCAGCAGTTTTAGCGGGGGCTCCTACAATGAGCAGTTCTTC
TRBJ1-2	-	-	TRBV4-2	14	CASSQVDQGLGYTF	TGTGCCAGCAGCCAAGTGGACCAGGGGCTGGGCTACACCTTC
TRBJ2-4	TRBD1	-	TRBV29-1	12	CSGTGDKNIQYF	TGCAGCGGGACAGGGGACAAAAACATTCAGTACTTC
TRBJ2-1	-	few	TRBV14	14	CASSQGQPKIEQFF	TGTGCCAGCAGCCAAGGACAGCCCAAGATAGAGCAGTTCTTC
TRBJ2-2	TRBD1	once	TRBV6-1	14	CASSDGQVRRELFF	TGTGCCAGCAGTGACGGACAGGTCCGGAGGGAGCTGTTTTTT
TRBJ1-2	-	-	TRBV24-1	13	CATSGSDNYGYTF	TGTGCCACCAGTGGGTCAGATAACTATGGCTACACCTTC
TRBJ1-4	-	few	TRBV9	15	CASSVEGATNEKLFF	TGTGCCAGCAGCGTAGAAGGAGCAACTAATGAAAAACTGTTTTTT
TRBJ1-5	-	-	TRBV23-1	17	CASSQSRGTAGVQPQHF	TGCGCCAGCAGTCAATCGCGAGGTACGGCGGGCGTTCAGCCCCAGCATTTT
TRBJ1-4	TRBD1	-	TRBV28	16	CASSSHQGQGGEKLFF	TGTGCCAGCAGTTCCCACCAGGGACAGGGGGGCGAAAAACTGTTTTTT
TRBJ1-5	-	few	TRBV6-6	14	CASSYDGANQPQHF	TGTGCCAGCAGCTACGATGGGGCAAATCAGCCCCAGCATTTT
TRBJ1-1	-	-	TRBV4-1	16	CASSPDPARLDTEAFF	TGCGCCAGCAGCCCCGATCCCGCCAGACTAGACACTGAAGCTTTCTTT
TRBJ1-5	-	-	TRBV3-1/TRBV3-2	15	CASSQSGASNQPQHF	TGTGCCAGCAGCCAGTCAGGGGCAAGCAATCAGCCCCAGCATTTT
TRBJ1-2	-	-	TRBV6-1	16	CASSAPPGQINYGYTF	TGTGCCAGCAGTGCCCCTCCGGGACAAATAAACTATGGCTACACCTTC
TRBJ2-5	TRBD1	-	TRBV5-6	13	CASSYDRGETQYF	TGTGCCAGCAGCTACGACAGGGGGGAGACCCAGTACTTC
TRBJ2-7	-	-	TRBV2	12	CASSSDIYEQYF	TGTGCCAGCAGTTCCGACATATACGAGCAGTACTTC
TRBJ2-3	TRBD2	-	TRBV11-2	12	CASSLGTSATYF	TGTGCCAGCAGTCTCGGGACTAGCGCGACGTATTTT
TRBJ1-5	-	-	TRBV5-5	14	CASSYNRENQPQHF	TGTGCCAGCAGCTATAACAGGGAAAATCAGCCCCAGCATTTT
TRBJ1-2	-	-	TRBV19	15	CASSAVGQTNYGYTF	TGTGCCAGTAGCGCGGTGGGGCAGACTAACTATGGCTACACCTTC
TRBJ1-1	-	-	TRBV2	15	CASREWTAMNTEAFF	TGTGCCAGCAGGGAATGGACAGCCATGAACACTGAAGCTTTCTTT